This T cell receptor beta chain appears in the sequencing data of a study of CD8+CD57+ T cells in acquired aplastic anemia (dated 2018 in TCRdb). Regarding the complete study: A mean of 3.2 ug of DNA, ranging from about 0.2 to 27.4 ug, was extracted from sorted CD4+ and CD8+ cells. For healthy donor samples, the average read count was about 9.9 million for CD4+ cells and 11.0 million for CD8+ cells.

Overall study outcomes, separate from this receptor: Around 27 CD8+ CDR3 sequences were found in both patients and controls but appeared to be highly expressed in patients and within the immunodominant clones of the patients. CD8+ Simpson's diversity did not differ significantly between patients and healthy controls (P=0.060).

In the case of this clonotype: There is no known antigen for this receptor. Qualities for individual bases were not recorded, and no much larger clone is one base off.

In this study, sorted CD4+ and CD8+ T cells from the blood of healthy subjects and of severe aplastic anemia patients had their TCR repertoires deep-sequenced. Ficoll-Paque density gradient centrifugation was used to isolate peripheral blood mononuclear cells. CD4+ and CD8+ T cells were sorted by FACS or magnetic beads before DNA extraction. TCR beta VDJ combination and CDR3 sequence profiling used genomic DNA as the template. An Illumina HiSeq 2000 was used for TCR repertoire sequencing. Processing in the source paper ran as follows. Repertoires were assessed using TRBV/TRBJ rearrangement plots, CDR3 size and DJ length profiles, and Simpson's diversity index. The most abundant DNA sequence in the deep sequencing data was taken as the immunodominant clone. CDR3 amino acid sequences were checked for sharing between subjects and were compared against published repertoires and the VDJdb database. TCRdb's own reprocessing of the public reads used fastp at Q25 and MiXCR and kept productive beta chains. All rows with the same CDR3 protein become a single entry with the most common DNA and genes. None of the V and J calls come from the authors' own analysis; TCRdb made them. The sample data list 400,000 to 450,000 distinct CDR3 sequences, and about two thirds of these were observed just once. The ten largest clones add up to around 4% of the sample.

Cut back by 3 bases and 11 bases, the V and J ends lie 21 bases apart. The CDR1 and CDR2 encoded by the germline V gene are SGDLS and YYNGEE. The CDR3 starts with the cysteine, ends with the phenylalanine, and has 14 residues. The only DNA kept is the CDR3, 42 bases in frame from the first base. This TCR came from a human donor in good health, serving as a control. The chain is encoded by TRBV9 joined to TRBJ2-7; no confident D gene assignment can be made. The specimen sequenced was sorted CD4+, CD8+, or CD8+CD57+ T cells (not recorded which) from PBMCs. CDR3 sequence: CASSGKRSHSTEYF. The DNA sequence reads TGTGCCAGCAGCGGAAAGAGGAGCCACAGCACAGAGTACTTC.